The clone carrying this T cell receptor beta chain was seen more than once but under ten times. Its antigen is unidentified. The source of the sample is a study of beta chain features in type 1 diabetes. Sorting with CD45RO/CCR7/CD25/CD127/CD95/CD27 yielded naive, central memory, regulatory and stem-like memory CD4+ cells. The study's findings and limits: Shortening of TCRB CDR3s, moderate but significant, appeared in all four CD4+ subsets of Type 1 diabetes patients.

J lost 3 bases, V lost 7 bases, and 3 bases had no gene match. The CDR3 runs 14 residues. The germline gives CDR1 SGHTA, CDR2 FQGNSA. The isolated RNA, all of it, was reverse transcribed, so expressed TCRB transcripts were what got sequenced. Clones were read by immunoSEQ multiplex PCR, and TCRdb kept only the in-frame ones, dropping some. The table lists about 340,000 clones, 13% of them singletons. The gene calls are TRBV7-2 and TRBJ2-7, with 13 bases fitting TRBD2. Sequencing was performed on naive CD4+ T cells from blood. This clonotype was obtained from a woman between 18 and 29 years old with type 1 diabetes. CDR3 residues: CASMGLAGNYEQYV. CDR3 nucleotide sequence: TGTGCCAGCATGGGACTAGCGGGAAACTACGAGCAGTACGTC.